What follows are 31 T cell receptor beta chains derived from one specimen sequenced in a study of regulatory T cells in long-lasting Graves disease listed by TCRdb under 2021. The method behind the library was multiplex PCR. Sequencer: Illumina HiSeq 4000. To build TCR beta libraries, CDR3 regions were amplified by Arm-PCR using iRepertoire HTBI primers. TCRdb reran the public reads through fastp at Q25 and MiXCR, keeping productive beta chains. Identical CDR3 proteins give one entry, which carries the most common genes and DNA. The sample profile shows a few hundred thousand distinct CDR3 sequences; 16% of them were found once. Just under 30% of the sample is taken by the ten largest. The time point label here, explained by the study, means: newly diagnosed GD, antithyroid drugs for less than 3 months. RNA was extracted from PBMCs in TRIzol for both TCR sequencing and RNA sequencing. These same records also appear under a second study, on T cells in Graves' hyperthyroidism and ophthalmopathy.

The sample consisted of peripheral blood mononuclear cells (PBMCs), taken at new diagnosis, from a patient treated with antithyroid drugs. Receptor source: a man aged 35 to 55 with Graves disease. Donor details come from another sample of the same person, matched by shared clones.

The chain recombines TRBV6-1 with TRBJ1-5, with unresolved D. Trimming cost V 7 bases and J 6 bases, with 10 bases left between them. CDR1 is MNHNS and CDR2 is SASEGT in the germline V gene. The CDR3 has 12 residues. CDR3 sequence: CASTSGSQPQHF. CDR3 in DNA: TGTGCCAGCACGTCGGGGTCTCAGCCCCAGCATTTT.

Written as DNA, the CDR3 is TGTGCCACCAGTGATTTGAACCAGCGGGGCACAGATACGCAGTATTTT. This translates into CATSDLNQRGTDTQYF. The rearrangement uses TRBV24-1 and TRBJ2-3; TRBD2 is a possible D gene (6 bases). This CDR3 region has 16 residues. Germline values: CDR1 KGHDR, CDR2 SFDVKD. The V end was cut by 0 bases, the J end by 1 base, with 10 bases between.

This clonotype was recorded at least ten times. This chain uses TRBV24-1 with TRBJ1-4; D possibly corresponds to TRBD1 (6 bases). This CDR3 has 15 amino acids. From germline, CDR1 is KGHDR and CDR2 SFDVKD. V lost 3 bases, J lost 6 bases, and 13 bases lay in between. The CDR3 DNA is TGTGCCACCAGTGATCCCCGGGGGCGAGATGAAAAACTGTTTTTT. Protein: CATSDPRGRDEKLFF.

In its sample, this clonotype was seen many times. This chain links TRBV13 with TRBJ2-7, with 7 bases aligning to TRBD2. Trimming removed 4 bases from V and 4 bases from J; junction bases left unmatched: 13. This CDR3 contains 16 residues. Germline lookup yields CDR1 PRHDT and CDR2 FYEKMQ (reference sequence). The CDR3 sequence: CASSYDMGGEPYEQYF. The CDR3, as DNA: TGTGCCAGCAGCTACGACATGGGGGGGGAACCGTACGAGCAGTACTTC.

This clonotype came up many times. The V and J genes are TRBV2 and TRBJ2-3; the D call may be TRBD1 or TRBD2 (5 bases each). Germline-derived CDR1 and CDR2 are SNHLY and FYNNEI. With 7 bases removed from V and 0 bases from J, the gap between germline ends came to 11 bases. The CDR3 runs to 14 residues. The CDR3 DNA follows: TGTGCCAGCAACCAGGGACCTAGCACAGATACGCAGTATTTT. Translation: CASNQGPSTDTQYF. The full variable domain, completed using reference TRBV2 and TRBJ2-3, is EPEVTQTPSHQVTQMGQEVILRCVPISNHLYFYWYRQILGQKVEFLVSFYNNEISEKSEIFDDQFSVERPDGSNFTLKIRSTKLEDSAMYFCASNQGPSTDTQYFGPGTRLTVL.

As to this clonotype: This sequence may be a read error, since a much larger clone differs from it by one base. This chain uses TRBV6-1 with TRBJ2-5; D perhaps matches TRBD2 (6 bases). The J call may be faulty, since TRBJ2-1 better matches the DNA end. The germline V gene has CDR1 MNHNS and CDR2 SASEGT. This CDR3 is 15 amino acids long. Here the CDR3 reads CASRPERDWKETQFF. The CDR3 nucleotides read TGTGCCAGCAGGCCTGAACGGGACTGGAAAGAGACCCAGTTCTTC.

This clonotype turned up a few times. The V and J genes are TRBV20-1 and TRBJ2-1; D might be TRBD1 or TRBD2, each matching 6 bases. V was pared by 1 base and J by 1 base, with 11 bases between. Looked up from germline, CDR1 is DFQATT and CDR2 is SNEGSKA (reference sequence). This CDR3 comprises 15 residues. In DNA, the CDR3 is TGCAGTGCTAGAGCGCCGGGGGCTTCCTACAATGAGCAGTTCTTC. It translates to CSARAPGASYNEQFF.

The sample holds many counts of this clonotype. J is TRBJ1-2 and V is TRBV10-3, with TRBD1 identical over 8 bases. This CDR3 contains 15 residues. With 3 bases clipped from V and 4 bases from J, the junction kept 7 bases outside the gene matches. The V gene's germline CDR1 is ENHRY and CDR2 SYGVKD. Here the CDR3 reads CAISDGNRGTYGYTF. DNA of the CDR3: TGTGCCATCAGTGATGGGAACAGGGGGACCTATGGCTACACCTTC.

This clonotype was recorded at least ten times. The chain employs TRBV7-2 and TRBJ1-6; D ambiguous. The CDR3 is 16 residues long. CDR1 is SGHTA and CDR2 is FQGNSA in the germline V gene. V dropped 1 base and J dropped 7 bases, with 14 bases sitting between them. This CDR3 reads CASSLDGGARNSPLHF. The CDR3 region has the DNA TGTGCCAGCAGCTTAGACGGAGGCGCGAGGAATTCACCCCTCCACTTT.

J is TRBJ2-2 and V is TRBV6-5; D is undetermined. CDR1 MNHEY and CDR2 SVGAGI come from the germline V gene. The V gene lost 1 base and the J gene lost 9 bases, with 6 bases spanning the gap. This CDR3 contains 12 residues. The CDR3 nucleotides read TGTGCCAGCAGTTACTTAAGCCGGGAGCTGTTTTTT. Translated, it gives CASSYLSRELFF.

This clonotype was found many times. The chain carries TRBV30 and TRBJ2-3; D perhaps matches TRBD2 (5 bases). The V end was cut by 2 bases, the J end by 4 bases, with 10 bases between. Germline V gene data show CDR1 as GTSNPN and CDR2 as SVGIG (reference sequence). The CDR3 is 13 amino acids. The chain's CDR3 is CAWSSGYADTQYF. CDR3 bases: TGTGCCTGGAGTTCGGGATATGCAGATACGCAGTATTTT.

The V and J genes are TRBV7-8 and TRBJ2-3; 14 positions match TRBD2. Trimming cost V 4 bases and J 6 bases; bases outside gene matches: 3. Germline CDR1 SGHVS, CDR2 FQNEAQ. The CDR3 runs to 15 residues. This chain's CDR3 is CASSWTSGGLDTQYF. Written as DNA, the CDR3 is TGTGCCAGCAGCTGGACTAGCGGGGGGTTGGATACGCAGTATTTT. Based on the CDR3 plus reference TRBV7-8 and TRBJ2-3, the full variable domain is GAGVSQSPRYKVAKRGQDVALRCDPISGHVSLFWYQQALGQGPEFLTYFQNEAQLDKSGLPSDRFFAERPEGSVSTLKIQRTQQEDSAVYLCASSWTSGGLDTQYFGPGTRLTVL.

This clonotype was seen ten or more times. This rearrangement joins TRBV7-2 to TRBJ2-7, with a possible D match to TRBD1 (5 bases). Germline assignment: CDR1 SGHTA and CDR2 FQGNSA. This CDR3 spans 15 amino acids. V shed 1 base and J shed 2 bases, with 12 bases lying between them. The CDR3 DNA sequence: TGTGCCAGCAGCTTAGTGTGGGGCTTACCCTACGAGCAGTACTTC. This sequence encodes CASSLVWGLPYEQYF.

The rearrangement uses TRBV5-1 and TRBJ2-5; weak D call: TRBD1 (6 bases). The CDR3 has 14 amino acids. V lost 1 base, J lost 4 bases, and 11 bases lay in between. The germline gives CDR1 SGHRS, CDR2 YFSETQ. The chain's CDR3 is CASSLQGHSETQYF. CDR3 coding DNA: TGCGCCAGCAGCTTGCAGGGGCATTCAGAGACCCAGTACTTC.

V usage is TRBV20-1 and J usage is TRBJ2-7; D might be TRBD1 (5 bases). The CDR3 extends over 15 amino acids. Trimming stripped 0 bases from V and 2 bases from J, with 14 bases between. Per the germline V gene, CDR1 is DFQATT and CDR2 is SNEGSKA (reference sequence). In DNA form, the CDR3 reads TGCAGTGCTAGAGATAGGGCAGGGTGGACCTACGAGCAGTACTTC. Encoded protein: CSARDRAGWTYEQYF.

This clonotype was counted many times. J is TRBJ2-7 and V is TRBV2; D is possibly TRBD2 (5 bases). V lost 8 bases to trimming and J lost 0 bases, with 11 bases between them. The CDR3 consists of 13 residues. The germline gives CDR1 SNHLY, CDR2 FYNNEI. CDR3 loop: CASGRTFSYEQYF. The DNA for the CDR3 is TGTGCCAGCGGGCGGACTTTCTCCTACGAGCAGTACTTC.

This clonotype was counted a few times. The CDR3, as DNA: TGTGCCAGCAGTCCTACGCCGGGACAACCGCCCTACGAGCAGTACTTC. It translates to CASSPTPGQPPYEQYF. V gene TRBV2 combines with J gene TRBJ2-7; TRBD1 might be the D (6 bases). Germline assignment: CDR1 SNHLY and CDR2 FYNNEI. This CDR3 is built from 16 residues. V was cut by 5 bases and J by 2 bases, with 19 bases left in between.

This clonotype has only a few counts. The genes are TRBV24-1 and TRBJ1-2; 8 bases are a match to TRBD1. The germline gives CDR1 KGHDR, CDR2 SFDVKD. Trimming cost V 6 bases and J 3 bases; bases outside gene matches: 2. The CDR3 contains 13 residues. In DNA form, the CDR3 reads TGTGCCACCAGTCCGGGACAGGACTATGGCTACACCTTC. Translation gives CATSPGQDYGYTF.

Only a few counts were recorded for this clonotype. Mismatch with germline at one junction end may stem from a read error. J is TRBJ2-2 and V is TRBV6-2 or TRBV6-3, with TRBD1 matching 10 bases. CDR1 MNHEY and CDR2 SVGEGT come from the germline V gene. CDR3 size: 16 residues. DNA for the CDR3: TGTACCAGCAGTTACGGACAGGGGGGCGCAACCGGGGAGCTGTTTTTT. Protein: CTSSYGQGGATGELFF.

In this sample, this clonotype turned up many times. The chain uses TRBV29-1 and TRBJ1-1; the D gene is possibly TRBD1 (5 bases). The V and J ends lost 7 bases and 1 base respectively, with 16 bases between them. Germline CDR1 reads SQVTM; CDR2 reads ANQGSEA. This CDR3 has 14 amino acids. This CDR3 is CSAFAGDANTEAFF. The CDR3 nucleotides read TGCAGCGCCTTCGCGGGGGATGCGAACACTGAAGCTTTCTTT.

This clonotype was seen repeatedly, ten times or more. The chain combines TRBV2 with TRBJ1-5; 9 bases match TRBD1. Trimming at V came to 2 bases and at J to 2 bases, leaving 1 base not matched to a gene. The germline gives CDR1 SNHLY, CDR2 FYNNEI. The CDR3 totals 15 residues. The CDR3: CASSEWTGGNQPQHF. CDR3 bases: TGTGCCAGCAGTGAATGGACAGGGGGCAATCAGCCCCAGCATTTT.

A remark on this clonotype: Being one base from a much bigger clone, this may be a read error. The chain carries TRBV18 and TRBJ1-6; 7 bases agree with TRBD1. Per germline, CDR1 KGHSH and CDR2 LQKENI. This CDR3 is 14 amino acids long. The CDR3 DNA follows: TGTGCCAGCTCACCGACAGGGTGGAATTCACCCCCCCACTTT. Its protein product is CASSPTGWNSPPHF.

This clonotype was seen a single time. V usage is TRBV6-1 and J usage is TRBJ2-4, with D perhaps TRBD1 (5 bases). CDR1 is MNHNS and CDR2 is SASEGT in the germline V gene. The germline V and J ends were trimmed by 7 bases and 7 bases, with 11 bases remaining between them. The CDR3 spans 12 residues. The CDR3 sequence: CASTGARNIQYF. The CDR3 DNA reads TGTGCCAGCACTGGGGCACGGAACATTCAGTACTTC.

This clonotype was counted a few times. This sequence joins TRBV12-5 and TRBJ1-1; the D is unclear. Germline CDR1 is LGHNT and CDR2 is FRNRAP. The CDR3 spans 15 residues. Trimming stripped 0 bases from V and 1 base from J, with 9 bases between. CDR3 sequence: CASGLVISPNTEAFF. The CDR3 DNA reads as TGTGCTAGTGGTTTGGTAATTAGCCCGAACACTGAAGCTTTCTTT.

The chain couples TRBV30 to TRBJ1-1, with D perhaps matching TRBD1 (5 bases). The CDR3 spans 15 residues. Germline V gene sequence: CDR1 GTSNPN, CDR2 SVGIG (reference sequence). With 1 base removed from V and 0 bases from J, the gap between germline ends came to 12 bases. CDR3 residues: CAWSDTTRVNTEAFF. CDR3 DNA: TGTGCCTGGAGTGATACAACCAGGGTGAACACTGAAGCTTTCTTT.

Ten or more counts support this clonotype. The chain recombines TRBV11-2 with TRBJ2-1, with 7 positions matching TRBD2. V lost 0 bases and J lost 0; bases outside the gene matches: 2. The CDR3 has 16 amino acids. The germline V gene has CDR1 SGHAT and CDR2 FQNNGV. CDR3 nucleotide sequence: TGTGCCAGCAGCTTAGAATCGGGGGGCTCCTACAATGAGCAGTTCTTC. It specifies CASSLESGGSYNEQFF.

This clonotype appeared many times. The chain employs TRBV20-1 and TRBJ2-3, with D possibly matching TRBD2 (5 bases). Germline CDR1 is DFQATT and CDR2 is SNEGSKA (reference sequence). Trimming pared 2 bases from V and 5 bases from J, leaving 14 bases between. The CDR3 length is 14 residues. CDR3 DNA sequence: TGCAGTGCTAGAACCCGACGGGAAAAAGATACGCAGTATTTT. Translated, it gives CSARTRREKDTQYF.

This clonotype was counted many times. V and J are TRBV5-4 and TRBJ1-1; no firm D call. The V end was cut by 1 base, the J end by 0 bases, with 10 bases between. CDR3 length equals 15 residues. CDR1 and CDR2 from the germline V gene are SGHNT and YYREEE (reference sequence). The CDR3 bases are TGTGCCAGCAGCTTGCTGCCAACCCTGAACACTGAAGCTTTCTTT. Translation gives CASSLLPTLNTEAFF.

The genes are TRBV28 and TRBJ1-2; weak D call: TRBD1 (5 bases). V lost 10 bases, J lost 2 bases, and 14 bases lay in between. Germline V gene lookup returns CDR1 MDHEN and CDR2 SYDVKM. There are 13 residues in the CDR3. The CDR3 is CAINEGINYGYTF. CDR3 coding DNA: TGTGCCATCAACGAGGGGATAAACTATGGCTACACCTTC.

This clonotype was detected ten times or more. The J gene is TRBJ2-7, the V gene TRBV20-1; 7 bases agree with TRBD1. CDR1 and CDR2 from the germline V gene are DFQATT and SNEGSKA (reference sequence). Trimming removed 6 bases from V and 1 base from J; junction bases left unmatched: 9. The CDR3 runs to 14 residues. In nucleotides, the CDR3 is TGCAGTGCCTTCCCCGACAGGGAATCCTACGAGCAGTACTTC. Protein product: CSAFPDRESYEQYF.

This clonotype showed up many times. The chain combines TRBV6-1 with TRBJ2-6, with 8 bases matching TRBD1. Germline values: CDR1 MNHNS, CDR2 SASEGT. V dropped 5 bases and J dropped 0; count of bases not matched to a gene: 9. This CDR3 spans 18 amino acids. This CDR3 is CASSPGTGKVSGANVLTF. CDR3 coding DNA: TGTGCCAGCAGTCCCGGGACAGGAAAAGTCTCTGGGGCCAACGTCCTGACTTTC.